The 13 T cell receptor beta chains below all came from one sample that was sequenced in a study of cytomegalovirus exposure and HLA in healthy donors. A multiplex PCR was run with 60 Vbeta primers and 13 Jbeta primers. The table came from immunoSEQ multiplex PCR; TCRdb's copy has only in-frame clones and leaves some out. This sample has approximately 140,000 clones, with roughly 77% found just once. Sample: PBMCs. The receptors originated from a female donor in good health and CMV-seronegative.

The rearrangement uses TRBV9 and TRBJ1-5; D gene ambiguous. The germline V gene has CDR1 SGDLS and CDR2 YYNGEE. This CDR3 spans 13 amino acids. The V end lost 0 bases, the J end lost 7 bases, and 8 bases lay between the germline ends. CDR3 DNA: TGTGCCAGCAGCGTAGGACTCGGGCAGCCCCAGCATTTT. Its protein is CASSVGLGQPQHF.

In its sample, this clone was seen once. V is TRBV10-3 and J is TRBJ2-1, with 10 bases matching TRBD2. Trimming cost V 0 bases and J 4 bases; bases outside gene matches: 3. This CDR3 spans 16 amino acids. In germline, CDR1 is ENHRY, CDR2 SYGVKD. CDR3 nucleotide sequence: TGTGCCATCAGTGAGTCACTAGCGGGAAGTTACAATGAGCAGTTCTTC. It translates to CAISESLAGSYNEQFF.

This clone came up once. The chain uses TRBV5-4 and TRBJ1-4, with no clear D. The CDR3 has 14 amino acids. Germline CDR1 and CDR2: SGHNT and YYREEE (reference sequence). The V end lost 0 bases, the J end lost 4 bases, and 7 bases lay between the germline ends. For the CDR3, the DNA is TGTGCCAGCAGCTTGGGCGGAATTAATGAAAAACTGTTTTTT. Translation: CASSLGGINEKLFF.

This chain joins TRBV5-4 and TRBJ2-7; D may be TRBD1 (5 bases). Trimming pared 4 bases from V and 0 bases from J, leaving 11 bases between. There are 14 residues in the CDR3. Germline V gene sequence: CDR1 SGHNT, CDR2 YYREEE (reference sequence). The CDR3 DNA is TGTGCCAGCAGCAGGGGCCGCGACTCCTACGAGCAGTACTTC. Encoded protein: CASSRGRDSYEQYF.

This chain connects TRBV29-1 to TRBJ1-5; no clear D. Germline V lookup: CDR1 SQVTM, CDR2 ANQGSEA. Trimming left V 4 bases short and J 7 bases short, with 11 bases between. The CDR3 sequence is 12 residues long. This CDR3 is CSVAGNDQPQHF. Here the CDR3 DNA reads TGCAGCGTTGCGGGGAATGACCAGCCCCAGCATTTT.

In DNA form, the CDR3 reads TGCAGCGTTGCTCCCCTTGGAGGGGACACTGAAGCTTTCTTT. Amino acids: CSVAPLGGDTEAFF. The chain uses TRBV29-1 and TRBJ1-1; D is perhaps TRBD1 (5 bases). V was cut by 4 bases and J by 3 bases, with 15 bases left in between. From germline, CDR1 is SQVTM and CDR2 ANQGSEA. This CDR3 has 14 residues.

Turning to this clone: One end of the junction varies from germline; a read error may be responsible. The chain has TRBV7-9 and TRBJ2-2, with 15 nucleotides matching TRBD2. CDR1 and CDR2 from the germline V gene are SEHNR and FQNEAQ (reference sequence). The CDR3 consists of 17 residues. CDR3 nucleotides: TGCACTTCAGCCCCCCCGGGACTAGCGGGGGGCACCGGGGAGCTGTTTTTT. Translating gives CTSAPPGLAGGTGELFF.

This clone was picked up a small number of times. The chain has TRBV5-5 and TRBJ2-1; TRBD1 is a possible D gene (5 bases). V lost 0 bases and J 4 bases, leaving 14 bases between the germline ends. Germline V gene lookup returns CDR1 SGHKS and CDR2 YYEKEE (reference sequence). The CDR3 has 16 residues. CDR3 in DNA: TGTGCCAGCAGCTTGGCCACAGGTACTATTTACAATGAGCAGTTCTTC. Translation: CASSLATGTIYNEQFF.

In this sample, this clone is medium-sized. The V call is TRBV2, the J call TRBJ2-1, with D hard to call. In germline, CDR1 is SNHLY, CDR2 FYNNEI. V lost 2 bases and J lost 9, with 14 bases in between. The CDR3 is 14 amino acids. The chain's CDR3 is CASSELARITEQFF. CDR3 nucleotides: TGTGCCAGCAGTGAACTGGCTAGAATCACTGAGCAGTTCTTC.

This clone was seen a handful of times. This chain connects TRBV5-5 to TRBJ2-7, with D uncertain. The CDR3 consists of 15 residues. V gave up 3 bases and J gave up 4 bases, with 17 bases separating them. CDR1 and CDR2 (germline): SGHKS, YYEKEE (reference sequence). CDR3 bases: TGTGCCAGCAGCTCGCATAGAGGCCTGCCTTACGAGCAGTACTTC. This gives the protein CASSSHRGLPYEQYF.

CDR3 protein: CASSAASSAAYEQYF. The CDR3 DNA reads as TGTGCCAGCAGCGCCGCCTCTAGCGCCGCCTACGAGCAGTACTTC. This rearrangement joins TRBV9 to TRBJ2-7; possible D gene TRBD2, 6 bases. Trimming cost V 3 bases and J 2 bases, with 15 bases left between them. Germline V gives CDR1 SGDLS, CDR2 YYNGEE. CDR3 length: 15 residues.

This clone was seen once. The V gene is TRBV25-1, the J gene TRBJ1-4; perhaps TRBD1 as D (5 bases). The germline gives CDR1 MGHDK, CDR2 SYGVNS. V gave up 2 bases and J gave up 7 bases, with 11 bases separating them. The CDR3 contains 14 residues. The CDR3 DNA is TGTGCCAGCAGTGAAGTGGGGCGCGCTGAAAAACTGTTTTTT. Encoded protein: CASSEVGRAEKLFF. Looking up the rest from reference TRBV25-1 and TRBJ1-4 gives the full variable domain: EADIYQTPRYLVIGTGKKITLECSQTMGHDKMYWYQQDPGMELHLIHYSYGVNSTEKGDLSSESTVSRIRTEHFPLTLESARPSHTSQYLCASSEVGRAEKLFFGSGTQLSVL.

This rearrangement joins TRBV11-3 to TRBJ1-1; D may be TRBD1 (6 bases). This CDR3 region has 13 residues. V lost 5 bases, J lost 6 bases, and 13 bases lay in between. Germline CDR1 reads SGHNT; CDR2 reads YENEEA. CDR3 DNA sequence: TGTGCCAGCAGCCGCTATCAGGGGTCTGAAGCTTTCTTT. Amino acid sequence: CASSRYQGSEAFF.